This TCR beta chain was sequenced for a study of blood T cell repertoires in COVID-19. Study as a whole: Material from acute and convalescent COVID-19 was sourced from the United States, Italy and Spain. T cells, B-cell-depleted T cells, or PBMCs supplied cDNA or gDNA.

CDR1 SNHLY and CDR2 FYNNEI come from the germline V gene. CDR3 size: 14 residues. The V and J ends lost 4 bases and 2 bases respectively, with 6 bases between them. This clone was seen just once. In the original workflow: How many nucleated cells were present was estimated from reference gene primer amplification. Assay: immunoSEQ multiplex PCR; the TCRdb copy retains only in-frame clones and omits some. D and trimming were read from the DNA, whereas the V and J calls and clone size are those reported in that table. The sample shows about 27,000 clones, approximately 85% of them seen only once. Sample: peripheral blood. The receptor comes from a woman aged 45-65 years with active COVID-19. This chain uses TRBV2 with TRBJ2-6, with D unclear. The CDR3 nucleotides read TGTGCCAGCAGTGCCCTCCCTGGGGCCAACGTCCTGACTTTC. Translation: CASSALPGANVLTF.